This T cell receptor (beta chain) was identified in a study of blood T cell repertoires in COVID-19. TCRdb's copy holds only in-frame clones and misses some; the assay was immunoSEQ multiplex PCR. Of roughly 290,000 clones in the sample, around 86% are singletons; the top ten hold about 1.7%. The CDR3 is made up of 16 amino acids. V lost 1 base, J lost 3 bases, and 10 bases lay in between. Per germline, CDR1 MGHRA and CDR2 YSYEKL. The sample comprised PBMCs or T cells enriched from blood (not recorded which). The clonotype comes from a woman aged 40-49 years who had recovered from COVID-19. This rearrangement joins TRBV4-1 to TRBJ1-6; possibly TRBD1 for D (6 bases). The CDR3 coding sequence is TGCGCCAGCAGCCAAGCGGACAGTAACTATAATTCACCCCTCCACTTT. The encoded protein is CASSQADSNYNSPLHF.